One and the same sample provided the 17 T cell receptor beta chains below, sequenced in a study of T cell changes during pregnancy in multiple sclerosis. Assay: immunoSEQ multiplex PCR; the TCRdb copy retains only in-frame clones and omits some. The sample consists of some 95,000 clones, approximately 92% of them appearing once. Source: peripheral blood, taken in the first trimester of pregnancy. Receptors were obtained from a female donor with multiple sclerosis, enrolled in a pregnancy study.

In this sample, this clone turned up once. The J gene is TRBJ1-2, the V gene TRBV6-1, with D maybe TRBD1 (6 bases). CDR3 length equals 12 residues. CDR1 is MNHNS and CDR2 is SASEGT in the germline V gene. The V and J ends lost 1 base and 14 bases respectively, with 14 bases between them. CDR3 loop: CASSEVRGALTF. CDR3 bases: TGTGCCAGCAGTGAAGTACGGGGGGCTCTAACCTTC.

This clone was seen a single time. The V and J genes are TRBV27 and TRBJ2-7; 10 nucleotides line up with TRBD1. Germline V lookup: CDR1 MNHEY, CDR2 SMNVEV (reference sequence). With 7 bases clipped from V and 2 bases from J, the junction kept 5 bases outside the gene matches. The CDR3 covers 14 residues. CDR3 in amino acids: CASKTGQGTYEQYF. CDR3 DNA: TGTGCCAGCAAGACGGGACAGGGGACCTACGAGCAGTACTTC.

V is TRBV27 and J is TRBJ2-1; 9 bases are shared with TRBD2. Germline V gives CDR1 MNHEY, CDR2 SMNVEV (reference sequence). Trimming took 2 bases from V and 2 from J; bases not matched to a gene: 1. CDR3 length: 15 amino acids. CDR3 in amino acids: CASSLAGGTYNEQFF. CDR3 nucleotide sequence: TGTGCCAGCAGTTTAGCGGGAGGGACCTACAATGAGCAGTTCTTC.

This chain joins TRBV7-9 and TRBJ2-1; 15 nucleotides agree with TRBD2. Trimming removed 5 bases from V and 7 bases from J; junction bases left unmatched: 6. The CDR3 totals 16 residues. Germline V gene sequence: CDR1 SEHNR, CDR2 FQNEAQ (reference sequence). The CDR3 sequence: CASSGLAGGLVNEQFF. In nucleotides, the CDR3 is TGTGCCAGCAGCGGACTAGCGGGAGGGCTGGTAAATGAGCAGTTCTTC.

The genes are TRBV28 and TRBJ2-6, with D possibly being TRBD1 (5 bases). Trimming left V 3 bases short and J 4 bases short, with 13 bases between. The CDR3 has 16 amino acids. CDR1 MDHEN and CDR2 SYDVKM come from the germline V gene. CDR3 sequence: CASSFSGPEGANVLTF. CDR3 nucleotides: TGTGCCAGCAGTTTCTCAGGGCCTGAGGGGGCCAACGTCCTGACTTTC.

The chain employs TRBV27 and TRBJ2-2; 10 bases fit TRBD2. The V and J ends lost 2 bases and 3 bases, in that order; junction bases with no gene match: 9. Germline V gene lookup returns CDR1 MNHEY and CDR2 SMNVEV (reference sequence). The length of the CDR3 is 18 residues. CDR3 DNA: TGTGCCAGCAGTTTACAAAATCTAGCGGGAGTTGACACCGGGGAGCTGTTTTTT. It translates to CASSLQNLAGVDTGELFF.

This sequence joins TRBV5-6 and TRBJ2-7, with TRBD2 identical over 9 bases. The CDR3 length is 14 residues. In germline, CDR1 is SGHDT, CDR2 YYEEEE. Trimming took 2 bases from V and 6 from J; bases not matched to a gene: 6. In DNA, the CDR3 is TGTGCCAGCAGCTTCATAGCGGGAGTGGGCGAGCAGTACTTC. Protein sequence: CASSFIAGVGEQYF.

This rearrangement joins TRBV16 to TRBJ2-7; D is uncertain. The V gene's germline CDR1 is KGHSY and CDR2 FQNENV. V gave up 0 bases and J gave up 5 bases, with 8 bases separating them. The CDR3 spans 13 residues. The CDR3 loop reads CASSQSRQNEQYF. CDR3 DNA: TGTGCCAGCAGCCAATCGCGGCAGAACGAGCAGTACTTC.

V and J are TRBV4-3 and TRBJ2-2, with 8 positions matching TRBD1. The ends lost 4 bases at V and 6 bases at J; junction bases unmatched: 10. The CDR3 totals 16 residues. CDR1 LGHNA and CDR2 YSLEER come from the germline V gene. CDR3 sequence: CASSRGQGGGAGELFF. For the CDR3, the DNA is TGCGCCAGCAGCCGCGGACAGGGTGGAGGGGCCGGGGAGCTGTTTTTT.

V gene TRBV28 combines with J gene TRBJ2-5; 7 bases are shared with TRBD2. V was clipped by 6 bases and J by 4 bases; unmatched bases: 14. The germline V gene encodes CDR1 MDHEN and CDR2 SYDVKM. There are 16 residues in the CDR3. The CDR3 DNA sequence: TGTGCCAGCAGATTTACTGGGGGGGTTGAGGGAGAGACCCAGTACTTC. Its translation is CASRFTGGVEGETQYF. Complete variable domain (other parts from reference TRBV28 and TRBJ2-5): DVKVTQSSRYLVKRTGEKVFLECVQDMDHENMFWYRQDPGLGLRLIYFSYDVKMKEKGDIPEGYSVSREKKERFSLILESASTNQTSMYLCASRFTGGVEGETQYFGPGTRLLVL.

The chain recombines TRBV5-1 with TRBJ2-7; 10 bases fit TRBD1. From germline, CDR1 is SGHRS and CDR2 YFSETQ. The CDR3 is 15 residues long. Trimming took 4 bases from V and 2 from J; bases not matched to a gene: 6. CDR3 sequence reads: CASSIGQGGPYEQYF. DNA of the CDR3: TGCGCCAGCAGCATAGGACAGGGGGGTCCCTACGAGCAGTACTTC.

The chain has TRBV10-1 and TRBJ1-6; D perhaps matches TRBD1 (5 bases). CDR1 is WNHNN, CDR2 SYGVQD, per germline (reference sequence). The CDR3 is 18 amino acids. Trimming stripped 5 bases from V and 8 bases from J, with 25 bases between. CDR3 sequence (DNA): TGCGCCAGCAGTCCGACAGCCCGGACATCCTGCGGCGATTCACCCCTCCACTTT. This encodes CASSPTARTSCGDSPLHF.

The rearrangement uses TRBV2 and TRBJ2-3, with 11 bases identical to TRBD2. V lost 8 bases, J lost 14 bases, and 15 bases stayed unmatched. From germline, CDR1 is SNHLY and CDR2 FYNNEI. The CDR3 loop spans 14 amino acids. CDR3 DNA: TGTGCCAGCCTGGGGGTAGCGGGAGGGCCTAGTTCGTATTTT. This translates into CASLGVAGGPSSYF.

The chain joins TRBV5-8 to TRBJ2-2; 10 bases agree with TRBD2. Per germline, CDR1 SGHTS and CDR2 YDEGEE. The CDR3 extends over 18 amino acids. J was trimmed by 6 bases and V by 4 bases; bases with no gene match: 15. CDR3 region: CASSPRTSGTYSPGELFF. CDR3 bases: TGTGCCAGCAGCCCTAGGACTAGCGGAACTTATTCCCCCGGGGAGCTGTTTTTT.

The chain joins TRBV5-1 to TRBJ1-2, with a tentative D call TRBD1 (6 bases). V dropped 1 base and J dropped 2 bases, with 12 bases sitting between them. Per germline, CDR1 SGHRS and CDR2 YFSETQ. CDR3 length: 15 residues. CDR3 loop: CASSLTGRVNYGYTF. CDR3 in DNA: TGCGCCAGCAGCTTGACAGGGAGAGTGAACTATGGCTACACCTTC.

The chain employs TRBV5-4 and TRBJ2-7; 13 bases fit TRBD2. With V trimmed by 0 bases and J by 5 bases, 2 bases remained unmatched. From germline, CDR1 is SGHNT and CDR2 YYREEE (reference sequence). This CDR3 has 15 residues. This CDR3 is CASSLVGTSGNEQYF. CDR3 nucleotides: TGTGCCAGCAGCTTGGTAGGGACTAGCGGGAACGAGCAGTACTTC.

This clone appeared once. The chain employs TRBV7-3 and TRBJ2-1, with D tentatively TRBD2 (6 bases). The germline CDR1 and CDR2 sequences are SGHTA and FQGTGA. The CDR3 has 15 residues. V was cut by 5 bases and J by 6 bases, with 17 bases left in between. DNA of the CDR3: TGTGCCAGCAGCCCCGGAGGGGAGTATGGCAATGAGCAGTTCTTC. Translated: CASSPGGEYGNEQFF.